The 10 T cell receptor beta chains reported below all come from one sample, sequenced in a study of T cell changes during pregnancy in multiple sclerosis. Using immunoSEQ multiplex PCR, the repertoire was profiled, and TCRdb retains in-frame clones only, with some absent. The sample lists about 20,000 clones, over 75% seen once, with around 9.9% in the top ten. The input for sequencing was CD8+ T cells from peripheral blood mononuclear cells, taken after pregnancy. The receptors come from a female donor with multiple sclerosis, enrolled in a pregnancy study.

The chain couples TRBV6-1 to TRBJ1-2, with D tentatively TRBD1 (6 bases). This CDR3 has 15 residues. Germline V gene sequence: CDR1 MNHNS, CDR2 SASEGT. Trimming pared 6 bases from V and 1 base from J, leaving 15 bases between. The CDR3 loop is CASSYSEQGNYGYTF. For the CDR3, the DNA is TGTGCCAGCAGCTATTCGGAACAGGGTAACTATGGCTACACCTTC.

The chain uses TRBV19 and TRBJ2-1, with 13 bases identical to TRBD2. CDR3 length: 14 amino acids. V was pared by 5 bases and J by 7 bases, with 2 bases of the junction left unmatched. CDR1 and CDR2 (germline): LNHDA, SQIVND (reference sequence). CDR3 in amino acids: CASSAGLAGNEQFF. CDR3 coding DNA: TGTGCCAGTAGTGCGGGACTAGCGGGAAATGAGCAGTTCTTC. The full variable domain, rest sourced from reference TRBV19 and TRBJ2-1, is DGGITQSPKYLFRKEGQNVTLSCEQNLNHDAMYWYRQDPGQGLRLIYYSQIVNDFQKGDIAEGYSVSREKKESFPLTVTSAQKNPTAFYLCASSAGLAGNEQFFGPGTRLTVL.

The gene calls are TRBV14 and TRBJ2-1; TRBD1 matches at 7 bases. Trimming removed 3 bases from V and 0 bases from J; junction bases left unmatched: 8. CDR1 and CDR2 (germline): SGHDN, FVKESK. The length of the CDR3 is 17 residues. Written as DNA, the CDR3 is TGTGCCAGCAGCCACGCTAAGGGGGCCGGCTCCTACAATGAGCAGTTCTTC. It is translated as CASSHAKGAGSYNEQFF. The whole variable domain, remainder taken from reference TRBV14 and TRBJ2-1, is EAGVTQFPSHSVIEKGQTVTLRCDPISGHDNLYWYRRVMGKEIKFLLHFVKESKQDESGMPNNRFLAERTGGTYSTLKVQPAELEDSGVYFCASSHAKGAGSYNEQFFGPGTRLTVL.

The chain couples TRBV7-3 to TRBJ1-1; TRBD1 matches at 7 bases. The trim removed 2 bases at V and 8 bases at J, leaving 5 bases unmatched. This CDR3 has 13 residues. Germline loops: CDR1 SGHTA, CDR2 FQGTGA. The CDR3 bases are TGTGCCAGCAGCTTAGTACAGGGGTCGGAAGCTTTCTTT. Encoded protein: CASSLVQGSEAFF.

This chain links TRBV5-6 with TRBJ2-3, with 7 bases identical to TRBD2. J lost 2 bases, V lost 3 bases, and 9 bases had no gene match. Germline V CDR1 and CDR2: SGHDT, YYEEEE. This CDR3 has 16 residues. The CDR3 nucleotides read TGTGCCAGCAGCTACGGGACTACCGAAAACACAGATACGCAGTATTTT. This encodes CASSYGTTENTDTQYF.

V is TRBV5-8 and J is TRBJ2-1; 8 bases are shared with TRBD1. CDR3 length: 15 residues. CDR1 is SGHTS, CDR2 YDEGEE, per germline. V trimming: 3 bases; J trimming: 10 bases; junction bases outside the gene matches: 12. CDR3 sequence: CASSYPLGQGREQFF. The DNA of the CDR3 is TGTGCCAGCAGCTATCCTTTAGGACAGGGCCGGGAGCAGTTCTTC.

This chain links TRBV11-3 with TRBJ1-1, with D possibly being TRBD1 (5 bases). Trimming took 3 bases from V and 0 from J, leaving 11 bases between them. The CDR3 is 15 amino acids. The V gene's germline CDR1 is SGHNT and CDR2 YENEEA. The CDR3, as DNA: TGTGCCAGCAGCTTTAAGGGACTGCTGAACACTGAAGCTTTCTTT. Encoded protein: CASSFKGLLNTEAFF.

V is TRBV7-9 and J is TRBJ2-1; D remains ambiguous. Trimming removed 5 bases from V and 6 bases from J, with 8 bases in between. The CDR3 spans 12 residues. Germline loops: CDR1 SEHNR, CDR2 FQNEAQ (reference sequence). The CDR3 loop reads CASSQTSNEQFF. CDR3 bases: TGTGCCAGCAGCCAGACAAGCAATGAGCAGTTCTTC.

V gene TRBV5-1 combines with J gene TRBJ1-2; 9 bases are shared with TRBD1. V dropped 4 bases and J dropped 4; count of bases not matched to a gene: 14. Germline CDR1 and CDR2: SGHRS and YFSETQ. CDR3 length: 17 amino acids. CDR3 nucleotides: TGCGCCAGCAGCCCACCCGGGACAGGGCCCCGCGGCTATGGCTACACCTTC. Encoded protein: CASSPPGTGPRGYGYTF.

The chain carries TRBV6-1 and TRBJ2-3; 8 positions agree with TRBD2. This CDR3 region has 15 residues. With 4 bases clipped from V and 4 bases from J, the junction kept 7 bases outside the gene matches. Germline assignment: CDR1 MNHNS and CDR2 SASEGT. The CDR3: CASSGVAGTADTQYF. The CDR3 DNA follows: TGTGCCAGCAGTGGTGTAGCGGGAACAGCAGATACGCAGTATTTT.